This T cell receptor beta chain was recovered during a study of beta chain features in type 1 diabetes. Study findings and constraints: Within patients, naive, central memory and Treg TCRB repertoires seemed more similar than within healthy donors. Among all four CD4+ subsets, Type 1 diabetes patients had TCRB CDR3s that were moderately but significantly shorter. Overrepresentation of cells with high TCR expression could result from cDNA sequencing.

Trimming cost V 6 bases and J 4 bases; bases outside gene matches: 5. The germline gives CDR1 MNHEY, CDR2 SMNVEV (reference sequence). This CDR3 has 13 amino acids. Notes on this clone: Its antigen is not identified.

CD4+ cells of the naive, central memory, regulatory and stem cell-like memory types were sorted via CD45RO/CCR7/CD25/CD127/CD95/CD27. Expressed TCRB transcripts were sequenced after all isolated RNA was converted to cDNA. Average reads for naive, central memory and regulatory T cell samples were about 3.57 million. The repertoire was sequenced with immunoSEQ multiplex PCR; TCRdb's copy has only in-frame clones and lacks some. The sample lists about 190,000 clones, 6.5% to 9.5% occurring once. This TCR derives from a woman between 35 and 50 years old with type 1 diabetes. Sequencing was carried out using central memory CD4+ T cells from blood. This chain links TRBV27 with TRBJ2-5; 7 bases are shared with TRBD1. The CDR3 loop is CASRQGTTETQYF. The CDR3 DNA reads TGTGCCAGCAGACAGGGGACAACAGAGACCCAGTACTTC.